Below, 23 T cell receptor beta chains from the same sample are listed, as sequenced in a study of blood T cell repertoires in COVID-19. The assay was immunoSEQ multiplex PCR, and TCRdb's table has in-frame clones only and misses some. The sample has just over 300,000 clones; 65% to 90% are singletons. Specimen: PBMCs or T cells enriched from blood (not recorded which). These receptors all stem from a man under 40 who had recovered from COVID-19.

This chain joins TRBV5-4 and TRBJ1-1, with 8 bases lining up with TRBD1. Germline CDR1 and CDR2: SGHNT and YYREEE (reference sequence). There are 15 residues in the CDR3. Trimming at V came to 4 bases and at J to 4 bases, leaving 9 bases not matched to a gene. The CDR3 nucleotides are TGTGCCAGCAGCCAACCCAGGGGGCAGACCACTGAAGCTTTCTTT. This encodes CASSQPRGQTTEAFF.

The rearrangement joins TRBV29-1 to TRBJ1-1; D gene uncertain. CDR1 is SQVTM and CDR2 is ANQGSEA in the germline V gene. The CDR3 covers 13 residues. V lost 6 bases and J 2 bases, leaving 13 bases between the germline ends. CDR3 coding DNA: TGCAGCGTCGCTAGCCGATTTAACACTGAAGCTTTCTTT. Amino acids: CSVASRFNTEAFF. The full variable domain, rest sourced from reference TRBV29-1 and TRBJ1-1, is SAVISQKPSRDICQRGTSLTIQCQVDSQVTMMFWYRQQPGQSLTLIATANQGSEATYESGFVIDKFPISRPNLTFSTLTVSNMSPEDSSIYLCSVASRFNTEAFFGQGTRLTVV.

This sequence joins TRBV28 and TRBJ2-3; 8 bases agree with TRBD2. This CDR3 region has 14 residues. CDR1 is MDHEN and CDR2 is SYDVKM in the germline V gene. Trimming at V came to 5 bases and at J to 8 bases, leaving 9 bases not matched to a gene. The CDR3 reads CASSQTIGGGTQYF. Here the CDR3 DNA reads TGTGCCAGCAGTCAAACGATCGGGGGGGGTACGCAGTATTTT.

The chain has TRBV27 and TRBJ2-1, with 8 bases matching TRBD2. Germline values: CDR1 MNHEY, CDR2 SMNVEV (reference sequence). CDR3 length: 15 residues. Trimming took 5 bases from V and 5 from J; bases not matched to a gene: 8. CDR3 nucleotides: TGTGCCAGCAGTCCGTTAGCGGGATTAAACAATGAGCAGTTCTTC. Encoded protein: CASSPLAGLNNEQFF.

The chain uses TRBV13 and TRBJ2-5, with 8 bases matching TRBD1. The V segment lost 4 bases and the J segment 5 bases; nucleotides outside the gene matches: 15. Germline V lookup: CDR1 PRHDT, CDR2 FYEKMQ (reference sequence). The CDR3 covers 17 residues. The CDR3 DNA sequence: TGTGCCAGCAGCTGGGGGGCGGACAGGGTCTTCGTGGAGACCCAGTACTTC. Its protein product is CASSWGADRVFVETQYF.

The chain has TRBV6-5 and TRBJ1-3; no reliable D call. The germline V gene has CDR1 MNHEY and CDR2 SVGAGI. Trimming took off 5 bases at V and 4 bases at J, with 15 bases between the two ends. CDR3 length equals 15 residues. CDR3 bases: TGTGCCAGCAGTACCCTGGCGGGTTCAGGAAACACCATATATTTT. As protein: CASSTLAGSGNTIYF.

The chain's CDR3 is CASSRQGSYGYTF. The CDR3, as DNA: TGTGCCAGTAGTCGGCAGGGGAGCTATGGCTACACCTTC. The chain links TRBV19 to TRBJ1-2; weak D call: TRBD1 (6 bases). The germline V gene encodes CDR1 LNHDA and CDR2 SQIVND (reference sequence). The V gene lost 5 bases and the J gene lost 4 bases, with 11 bases spanning the gap. CDR3 length equals 13 residues.

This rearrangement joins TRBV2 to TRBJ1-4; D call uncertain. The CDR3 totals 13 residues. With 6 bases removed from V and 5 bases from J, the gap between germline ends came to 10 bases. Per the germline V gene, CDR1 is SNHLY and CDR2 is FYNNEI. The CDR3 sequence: CASRSVFNEKLFF. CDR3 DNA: TGTGCCAGCAGGAGCGTCTTCAATGAAAAACTGTTTTTT.

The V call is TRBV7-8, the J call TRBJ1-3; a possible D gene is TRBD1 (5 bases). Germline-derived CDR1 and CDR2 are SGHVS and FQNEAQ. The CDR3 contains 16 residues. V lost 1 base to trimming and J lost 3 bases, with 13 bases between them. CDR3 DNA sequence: TGTGCCAGCAGCTTAGTTGGTCAGGGACTTGGAAACACCATATATTTT. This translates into CASSLVGQGLGNTIYF.

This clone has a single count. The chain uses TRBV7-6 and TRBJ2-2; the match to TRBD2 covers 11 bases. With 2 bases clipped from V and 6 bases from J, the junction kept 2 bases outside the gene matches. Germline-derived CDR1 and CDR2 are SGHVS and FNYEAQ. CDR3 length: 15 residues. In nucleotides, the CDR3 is TGTGCCAGCAGCTTAAAACTAGCGGGAGCCGGGGAGCTGTTTTTT. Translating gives CASSLKLAGAGELFF.

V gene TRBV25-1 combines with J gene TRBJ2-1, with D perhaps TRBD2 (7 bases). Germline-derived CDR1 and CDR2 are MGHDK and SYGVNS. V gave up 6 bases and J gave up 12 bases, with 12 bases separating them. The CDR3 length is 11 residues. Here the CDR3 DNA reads TGTGCCAGCAGCCAAGGGGGGGGGCAGTTCTTC. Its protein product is CASSQGGGQFF.

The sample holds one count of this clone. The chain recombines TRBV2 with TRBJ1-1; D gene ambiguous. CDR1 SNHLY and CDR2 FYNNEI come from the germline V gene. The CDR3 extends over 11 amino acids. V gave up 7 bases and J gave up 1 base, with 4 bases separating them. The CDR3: CASTRNTEAFF. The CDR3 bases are TGTGCCAGCACCAGGAACACTGAAGCTTTCTTT.

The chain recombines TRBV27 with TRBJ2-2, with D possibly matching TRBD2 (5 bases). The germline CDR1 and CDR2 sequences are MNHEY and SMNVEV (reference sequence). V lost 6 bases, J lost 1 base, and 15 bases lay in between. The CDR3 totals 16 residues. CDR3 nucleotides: TGTGCCAGCAGAGTTGGGTGGACTTTGAACACCGGGGAGCTGTTTTTT. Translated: CASRVGWTLNTGELFF.

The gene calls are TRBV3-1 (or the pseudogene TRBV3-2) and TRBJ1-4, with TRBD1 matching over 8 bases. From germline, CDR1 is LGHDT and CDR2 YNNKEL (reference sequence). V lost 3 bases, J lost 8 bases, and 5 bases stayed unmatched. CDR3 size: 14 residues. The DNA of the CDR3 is TGTGCCAGCAGCCAGAGGTCAGGGGGCGAAAAACTGTTTTTT. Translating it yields CASSQRSGGEKLFF.

The DNA of the CDR3 is TGTGCCAGTAGACGACAGGCCTATAATTCACCCCTCCACTTT. Translation: CASRRQAYNSPLHF. The chain couples TRBV19 to TRBJ1-6, with a tentative D call TRBD1 (6 bases). V gave up 6 bases and J gave up 2 bases, with 8 bases separating them. The CDR3 covers 14 residues. Germline lookup yields CDR1 LNHDA and CDR2 SQIVND (reference sequence).

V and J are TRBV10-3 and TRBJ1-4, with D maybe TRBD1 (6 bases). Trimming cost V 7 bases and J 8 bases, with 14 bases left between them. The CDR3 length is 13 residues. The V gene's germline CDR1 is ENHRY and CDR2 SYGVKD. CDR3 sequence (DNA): TGTGCCATCAAGGGGGACCAGCTCGAAAAACTGTTTTTT. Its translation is CAIKGDQLEKLFF.

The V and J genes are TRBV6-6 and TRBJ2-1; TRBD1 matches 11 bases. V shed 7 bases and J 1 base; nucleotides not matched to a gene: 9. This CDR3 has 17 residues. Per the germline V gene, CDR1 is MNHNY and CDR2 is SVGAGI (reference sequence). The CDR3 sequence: CASIRDRGDSSYNEQFF. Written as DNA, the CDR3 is TGTGCCAGCATTCGGGACAGGGGGGATAGTTCCTACAATGAGCAGTTCTTC.

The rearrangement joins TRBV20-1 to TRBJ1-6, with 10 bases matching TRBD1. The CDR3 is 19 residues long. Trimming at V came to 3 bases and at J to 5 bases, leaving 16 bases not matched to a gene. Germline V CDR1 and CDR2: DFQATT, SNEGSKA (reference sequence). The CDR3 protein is CSASRRDRGYNRDNSPLHF. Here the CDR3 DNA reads TGCAGTGCTAGTCGGAGGGACAGGGGATATAATCGGGATAATTCACCCCTCCACTTT.

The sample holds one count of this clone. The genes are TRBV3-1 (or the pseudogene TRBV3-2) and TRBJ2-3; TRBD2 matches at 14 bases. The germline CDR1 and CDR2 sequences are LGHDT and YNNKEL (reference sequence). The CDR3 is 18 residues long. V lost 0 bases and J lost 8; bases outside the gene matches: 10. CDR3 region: CASSQDLGLAGALGTQYF. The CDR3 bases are TGTGCCAGCAGCCAAGATCTGGGACTAGCGGGGGCGTTGGGTACGCAGTATTTT.

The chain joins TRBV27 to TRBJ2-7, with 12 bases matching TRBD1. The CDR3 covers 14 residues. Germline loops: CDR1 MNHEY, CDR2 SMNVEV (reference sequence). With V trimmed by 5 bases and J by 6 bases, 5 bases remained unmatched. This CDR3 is CASSPGQGASEQYF. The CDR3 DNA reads TGTGCCAGCAGTCCGGGACAGGGGGCCAGCGAGCAGTACTTC.

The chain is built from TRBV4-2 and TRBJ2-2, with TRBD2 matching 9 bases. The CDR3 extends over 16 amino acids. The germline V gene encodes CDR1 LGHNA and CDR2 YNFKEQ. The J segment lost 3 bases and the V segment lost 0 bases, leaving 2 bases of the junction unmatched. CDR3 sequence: CASSQDPSGDTGELFF. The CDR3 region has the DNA TGTGCCAGCAGCCAAGATCCTAGCGGGGACACCGGGGAGCTGTTTTTT.

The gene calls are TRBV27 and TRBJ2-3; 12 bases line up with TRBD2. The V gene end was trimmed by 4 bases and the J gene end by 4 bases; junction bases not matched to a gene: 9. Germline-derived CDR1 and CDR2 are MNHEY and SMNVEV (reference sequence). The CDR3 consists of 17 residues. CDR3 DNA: TGTGCCAGCAGTTCTCTTCGGACTAGCGGGAACGCAGATACGCAGTATTTT. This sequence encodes CASSSLRTSGNADTQYF.

CDR3 sequence reads: CASSPPLRGEQFF. As DNA, the CDR3 is TGTGCCAGCTCACCACCCCTCCGGGGGGAGCAGTTCTTC. The genes are TRBV18 and TRBJ2-1; perhaps TRBD2 as D (6 bases). Germline CDR1 is KGHSH and CDR2 is LQKENI. The CDR3 length is 13 residues. The V end was cut by 0 bases, the J end by 10 bases, with 10 bases between.